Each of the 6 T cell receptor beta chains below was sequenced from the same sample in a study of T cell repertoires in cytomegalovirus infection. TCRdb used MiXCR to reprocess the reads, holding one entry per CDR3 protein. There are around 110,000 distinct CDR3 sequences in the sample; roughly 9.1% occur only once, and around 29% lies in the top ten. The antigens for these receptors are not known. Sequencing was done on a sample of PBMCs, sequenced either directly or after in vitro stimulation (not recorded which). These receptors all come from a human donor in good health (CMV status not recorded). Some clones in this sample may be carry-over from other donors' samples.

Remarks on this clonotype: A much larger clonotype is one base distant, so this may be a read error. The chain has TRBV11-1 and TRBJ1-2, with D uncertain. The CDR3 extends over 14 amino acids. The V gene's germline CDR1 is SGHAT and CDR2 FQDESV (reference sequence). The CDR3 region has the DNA TGTGCCACCAGCTTATCCTCCACTAACTATGGCTACACCTTC. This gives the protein CATSLSSTNYGYTF. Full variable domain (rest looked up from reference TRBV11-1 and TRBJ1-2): EAEVAQSPRYKITEKSQAVAFWCDPISGHATLYWYRQILGQGPELLVQFQDESVVDDSQLPKDRFSAERLKGVDSTLKIQPAELGDSAMYLCATSLSSTNYGYTFGSGTRLTVV.

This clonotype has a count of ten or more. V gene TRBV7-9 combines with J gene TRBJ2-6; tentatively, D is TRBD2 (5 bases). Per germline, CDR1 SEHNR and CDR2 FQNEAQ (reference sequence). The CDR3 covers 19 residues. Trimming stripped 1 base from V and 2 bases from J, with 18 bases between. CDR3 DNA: TGTGCCAGCAGCTTAGTTAAGGGCCCAGGAGGAGCTGGGGCCAACGTCCTGACTTTC. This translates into CASSLVKGPGGAGANVLTF.

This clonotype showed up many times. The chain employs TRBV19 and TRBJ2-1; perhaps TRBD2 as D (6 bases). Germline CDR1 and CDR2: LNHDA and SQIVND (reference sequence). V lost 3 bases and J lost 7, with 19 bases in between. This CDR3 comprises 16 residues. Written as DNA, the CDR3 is TGTGCCAGTAGTATTTTCGGGGGAGCTAGGGGAAATGAGCAGTTCTTC. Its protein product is CASSIFGGARGNEQFF.

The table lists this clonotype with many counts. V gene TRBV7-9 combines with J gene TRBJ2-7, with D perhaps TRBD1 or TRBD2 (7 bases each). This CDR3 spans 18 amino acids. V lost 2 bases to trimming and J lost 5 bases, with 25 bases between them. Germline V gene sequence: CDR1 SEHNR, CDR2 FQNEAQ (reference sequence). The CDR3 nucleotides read TGTGCCAGCAGCTTATTCGATACCGGCAGGGGGGGATCCGACGAGCAGTACTTC. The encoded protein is CASSLFDTGRGGSDEQYF.

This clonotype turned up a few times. The chain's CDR3 is CASSLGHTQETQYF. Written as DNA, the CDR3 is TGTGCCAGCAGCTTAGGTCACACCCAAGAGACCCAGTACTTC. The gene calls are TRBV7-2 and TRBJ2-5; D gene uncertain. Germline V gene lookup returns CDR1 SGHTA and CDR2 FQGNSA. The CDR3 runs 14 residues. The V end lost 1 base, the J end lost 1 base, and 7 bases lay between the germline ends.

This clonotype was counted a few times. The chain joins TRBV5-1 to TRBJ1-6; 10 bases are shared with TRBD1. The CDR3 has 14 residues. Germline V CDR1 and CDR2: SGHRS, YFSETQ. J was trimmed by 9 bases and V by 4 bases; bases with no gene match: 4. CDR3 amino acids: CASSTGQGVSPLHF. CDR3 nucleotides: TGCGCCAGCAGCACCGGACAGGGGGTTTCACCCCTCCACTTT.